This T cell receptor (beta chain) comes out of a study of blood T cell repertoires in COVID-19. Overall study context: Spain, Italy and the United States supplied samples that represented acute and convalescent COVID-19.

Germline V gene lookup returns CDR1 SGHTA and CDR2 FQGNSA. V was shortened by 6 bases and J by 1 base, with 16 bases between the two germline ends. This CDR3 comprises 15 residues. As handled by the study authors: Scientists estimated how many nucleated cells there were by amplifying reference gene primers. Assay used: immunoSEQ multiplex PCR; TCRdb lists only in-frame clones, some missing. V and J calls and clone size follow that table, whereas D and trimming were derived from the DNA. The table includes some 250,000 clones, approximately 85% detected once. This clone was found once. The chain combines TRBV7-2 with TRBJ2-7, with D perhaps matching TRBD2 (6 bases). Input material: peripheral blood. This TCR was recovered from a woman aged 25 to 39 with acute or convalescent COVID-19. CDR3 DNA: TGTGCCAGCAGTCGCGTAGCGGAAAATTCCTACGAGCAGTACTTC. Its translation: CASSRVAENSYEQYF.